The T cell receptor (beta chain) described here comes from a study of CD8 T cells in ankylosing spondylitis. Quantitative 5'-RACE with molecular barcodes generated TCR beta libraries. In TCRdb, the 5' RACE reads were re-called with MiXCR into one record per CDR3 protein. In the table there are 150,000 or so distinct CDR3 sequences, roughly 30% of which are singletons. V lost 7 bases and J 5 bases, leaving 17 bases between the germline ends. Germline CDR1 is SGHAT and CDR2 is FQNNGV. This CDR3 contains 15 residues. This clonotype was sampled from a male donor with ankylosing spondylitis. The chain recombines TRBV11-2 with TRBJ1-4, with no clear D. The sequenced sample consisted of synovial fluid, either unsorted or a sorted T cell fraction (not recorded which). In DNA form, the CDR3 reads TGTGCCAGCACGCTGGGGATCATCCCAAATGAAAAACTGTTTTTT. It specifies CASTLGIIPNEKLFF.